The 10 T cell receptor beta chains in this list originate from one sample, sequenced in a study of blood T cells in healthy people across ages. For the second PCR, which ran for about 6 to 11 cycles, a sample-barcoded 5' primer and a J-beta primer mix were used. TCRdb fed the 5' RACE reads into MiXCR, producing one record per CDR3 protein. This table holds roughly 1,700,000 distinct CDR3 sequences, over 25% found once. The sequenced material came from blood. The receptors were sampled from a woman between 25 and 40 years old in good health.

The CDR3 reads CASSIGPTFEQYF. The CDR3, as DNA: TGTGCCAGCAGCATCGGGCCCACTTTCGAGCAGTACTTC. This sequence joins TRBV11-1 and TRBJ2-5; D gene uncertain. The J call may be in error: the DNA end matches TRBJ2-7 better. Per the germline V gene, CDR1 is SGHAT and CDR2 is FQDESV (reference sequence). CDR3 length equals 13 residues.

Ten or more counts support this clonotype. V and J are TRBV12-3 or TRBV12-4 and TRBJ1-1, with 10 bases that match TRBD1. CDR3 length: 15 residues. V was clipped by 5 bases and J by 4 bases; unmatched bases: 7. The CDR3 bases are TGTGCCAGCAGTAGACCGGGACAGGGGTTCACTGAAGCTTTCTTT. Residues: CASSRPGQGFTEAFF.

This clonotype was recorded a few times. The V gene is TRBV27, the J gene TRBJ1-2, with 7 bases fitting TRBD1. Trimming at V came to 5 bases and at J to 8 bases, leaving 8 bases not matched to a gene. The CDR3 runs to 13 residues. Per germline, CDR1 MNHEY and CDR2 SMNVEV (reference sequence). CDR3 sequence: CASSKQGRSGYTF. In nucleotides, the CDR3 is TGTGCCAGCAGTAAACAGGGGCGGTCGGGCTACACCTTC.

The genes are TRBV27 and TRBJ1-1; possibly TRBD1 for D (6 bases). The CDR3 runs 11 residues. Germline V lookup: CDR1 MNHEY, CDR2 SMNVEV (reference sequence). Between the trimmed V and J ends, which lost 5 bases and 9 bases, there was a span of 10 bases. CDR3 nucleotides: TGTGCCAGCAGTCGGGGGGCTCAAGCTTTCTTT. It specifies CASSRGAQAFF.

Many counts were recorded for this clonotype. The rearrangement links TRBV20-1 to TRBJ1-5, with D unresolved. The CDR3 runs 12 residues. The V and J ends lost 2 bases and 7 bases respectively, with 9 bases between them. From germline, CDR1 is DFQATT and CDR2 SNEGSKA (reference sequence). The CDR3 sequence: CSARIGVQPQHF. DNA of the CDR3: TGCAGTGCTAGAATTGGGGTCCAGCCCCAGCATTTT.

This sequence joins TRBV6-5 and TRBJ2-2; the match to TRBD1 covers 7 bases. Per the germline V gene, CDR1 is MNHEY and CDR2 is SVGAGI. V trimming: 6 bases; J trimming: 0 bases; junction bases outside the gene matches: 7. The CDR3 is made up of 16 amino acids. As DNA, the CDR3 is TGTGCCAGCAGATCAAAACAGGGGCCGAACACCGGGGAGCTGTTTTTT. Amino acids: CASRSKQGPNTGELFF.

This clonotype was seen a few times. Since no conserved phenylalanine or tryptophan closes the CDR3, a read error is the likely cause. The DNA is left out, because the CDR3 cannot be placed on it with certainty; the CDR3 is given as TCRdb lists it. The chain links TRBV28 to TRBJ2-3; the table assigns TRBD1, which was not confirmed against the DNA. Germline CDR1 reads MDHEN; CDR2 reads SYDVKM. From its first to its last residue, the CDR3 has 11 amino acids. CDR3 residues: CASSLTPSMYS.

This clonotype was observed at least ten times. The CDR3 region is CATSGGKPPYEQYF. CDR3 coding DNA: TGTGCCACCAGTGGGGGGAAGCCACCCTACGAGCAGTACTTC. This rearrangement joins TRBV24-1 to TRBJ2-7; either TRBD1 or TRBD2 may fit D (5 bases each). CDR1 KGHDR and CDR2 SFDVKD come from the germline V gene. The CDR3 totals 14 residues. Trimming left V 5 bases short and J 2 bases short, with 12 bases between.

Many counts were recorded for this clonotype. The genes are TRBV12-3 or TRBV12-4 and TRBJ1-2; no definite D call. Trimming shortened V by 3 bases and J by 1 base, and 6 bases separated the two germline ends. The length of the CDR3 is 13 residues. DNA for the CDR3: TGTGCCAGCAGTTTCGGAGATAACTATGGCTACACCTTC. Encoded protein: CASSFGDNYGYTF.

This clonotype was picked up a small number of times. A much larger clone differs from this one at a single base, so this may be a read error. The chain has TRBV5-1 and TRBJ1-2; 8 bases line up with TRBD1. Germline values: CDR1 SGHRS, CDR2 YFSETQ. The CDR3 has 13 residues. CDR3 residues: CAGSSGQGSSYTF. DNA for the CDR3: TGCGCCGGCAGCTCCGGACAGGGTAGCAGCTACACCTTC.